One and the same sample provided the 6 T cell receptor beta chains below, sequenced in a study of T cell repertoires in aging, cancer and after chemotherapy (dated by TCRdb to between 2018 and 2021). The listed sequencing device is Illumina MiSeq. Rearranged TRB sequences spanning V, D and J segments were amplified in a multiplex touch-down PCR with a mixed TRB-A/B primer pool. TCRdb reprocessing: public reads trimmed at Q25 with fastp, clones called with MiXCR, in-frame beta chains kept. Rows are combined by CDR3 protein, so each entry shows the most common genes and DNA. Across this sample there are about 11,000 distinct CDR3 sequences, with 35% to 50% seen only once. The ten largest make up 7.4% of the sample. TCR beta rearrangements were amplified from genomic DNA isolated from peripheral blood, not from sorted cells or RNA. The sequencing sample was made of blood. The receptor set was obtained from a human donor in good health.

The gene calls are TRBV27 and TRBJ2-2, with TRBD1 as a possible D gene (5 bases). The V end lost 3 bases, the J end lost 1 base, and 6 bases lay between the germline ends. The germline V gene has CDR1 MNHEY and CDR2 SMNVEV (reference sequence). This CDR3 contains 14 residues. The CDR3, as DNA: TGTGCCAGCAGTTTTAGGGGGAACACCGGGGAGCTGTTTTTT. Protein: CASSFRGNTGELFF.

The gene calls are TRBV7-2 and TRBJ2-2; 9 bases are a match to TRBD2. Germline-derived CDR1 and CDR2 are SGHTA and FQGNSA. The ends lost 6 bases at V and 4 bases at J; junction bases unmatched: 6. The CDR3 sequence is 15 residues long. CDR3 bases: TGTGCCAGCAGTTTGGCTAGCGGGGCCACCGGGGAGCTGTTTTTT. It codes for CASSLASGATGELFF.

The V call is TRBV6-5, the J call TRBJ1-3, with D unclear. The CDR3 extends over 14 amino acids. The V gene lost 4 bases and the J gene lost 0 bases, with 7 bases spanning the gap. Germline CDR1 MNHEY, CDR2 SVGAGI. The CDR3 nucleotides read TGTGCCAGCAGTTCTGGTAGCTCTGGAAACACCATATATTTT. Protein sequence: CASSSGSSGNTIYF.

The rearrangement uses TRBV30 and TRBJ1-5; 7 bases are a match to TRBD1. Trimming took 2 bases from V and 3 from J; bases not matched to a gene: 10. This CDR3 spans 16 amino acids. The germline V gene has CDR1 GTSNPN and CDR2 SVGIG (reference sequence). CDR3 DNA: TGTGCCTGGAGTCCACGCAGGGGGAACAACAATCAGCCCCAGCATTTT. Its protein is CAWSPRRGNNNQPQHF.

The rearrangement joins TRBV11-3 to TRBJ2-2, with 9 positions matching TRBD2. Germline CDR1 is SGHNT and CDR2 is YENEEA. Trimming took 5 bases from V and 3 from J; bases not matched to a gene: 7. CDR3 length: 16 amino acids. The CDR3 loop reads CASSPGRGRDTGELFF. In DNA, the CDR3 is TGTGCCAGCAGCCCGGGGCGCGGGAGGGACACCGGGGAGCTGTTTTTT.

The V call is TRBV20-1, the J call TRBJ2-6; unclear D gene. V gave up 0 bases and J gave up 2 bases, with 11 bases separating them. Germline V gene lookup returns CDR1 DFQATT and CDR2 SNEGSKA (reference sequence). The CDR3 is made up of 16 amino acids. The CDR3 sequence: CSARDPGPAGANVLTF. For the CDR3, the DNA is TGCAGTGCTAGAGACCCAGGACCGGCTGGGGCCAACGTCCTGACTTTC.